This T cell receptor beta chain came from a study of blood T cell repertoires in COVID-19. Whole-study context: Sources were T cells, B-cell-depleted T cells, or PBMCs; the material itself was cDNA or gDNA.

This clone was detected only once. In the study's own analysis: The assay estimated nucleated cells by amplifying reference gene primers. The repertoire was sequenced with immunoSEQ multiplex PCR; TCRdb's copy has only in-frame clones and lacks some. V and J calls and clone size come straight from that table; D and trimming were deduced from the DNA. The table has over 200,000 clones, roughly 83% seen once. Germline-derived CDR1 and CDR2 are SGHAT and FQNNGV. The length of the CDR3 is 15 residues. V shed 1 base, J shed 5 bases, and the junction held 5 bases outside the gene matches. The source is a woman in her 70s with active or convalescent COVID-19. Sequencing was carried out using peripheral blood. V gene TRBV11-2 combines with J gene TRBJ1-5; 7 nucleotides align to TRBD1. The CDR3 protein is CASSLGGTVYQPQHF. DNA of the CDR3: TGTGCCAGCAGCTTAGGGGGGACAGTTTATCAGCCCCAGCATTTT.